Listed below are T cell receptor beta chains from one sample, sequenced in a study of blood T cell repertoires in COVID-19. Sequencing used immunoSEQ multiplex PCR; TCRdb keeps in-frame clones, though not all of them. The sample yields about 79,000 clones, around nine tenths seen once. The sequenced sample consisted of peripheral blood. These receptors were obtained from a man in his forties or fifties with active COVID-19. Both conserved end residues are part of each CDR3. D genes are given only for firm matches. Clone size is given for some rows only: seen once, a few or many times, or a class if the clone is expanded.

clone size,J gene,D gene,V gene,CDR3 protein,CDR3 DNA
once,TRBJ2-5,-,TRBV11-2,CASSLGVWRETQYF,TGTGCCAGCAGCTTGGGAGTGTGGCGGGAGACCCAGTACTTC
-,TRBJ1-2,TRBD1,TRBV12-3/TRBV12-4,CAIDDTGGGGYTF,TGTGCCATCGACGATACAGGGGGCGGTGGCTACACCTTC
-,TRBJ1-6,-,TRBV7-9,CASRPRGGGNSPLHF,TGTGCCAGCAGACCTCGAGGGGGTGGTAATTCACCCCTCCACTTT
-,TRBJ2-5,-,TRBV5-6,CASSFLVRGEEETQYF,TGTGCCAGCAGCTTTCTGGTCAGGGGGGAAGAAGAGACCCAGTACTTC
-,TRBJ2-7,TRBD2,TRBV10-1,CASRESGTVSYEQYF,TGCGCCAGCAGGGAGAGCGGGACTGTCTCCTACGAGCAGTACTTC
-,TRBJ2-5,TRBD1,TRBV19,CASSRGMGTEETQYF,TGTGCCAGTAGCCGGGGAATGGGGACAGAAGAGACCCAGTACTTC
-,TRBJ1-1,TRBD1,TRBV3-1/TRBV3-2,CASSQVDRVGNTEAFF,TGTGCCAGCAGCCAAGTCGACAGGGTGGGTAACACTGAAGCTTTCTTT
once,TRBJ2-1,TRBD1,TRBV7-2,CASSWRTGRSNEQFF,TGTGCCAGCAGCTGGCGGACAGGGAGGTCCAATGAGCAGTTCTTC
-,TRBJ2-5,TRBD2,TRBV7-2,CASSLDGGASETQYF,TGTGCCAGCAGCTTAGACGGGGGGGCATCAGAGACCCAGTACTTC
once,TRBJ2-7,-,TRBV5-4,CASSLGTRTPYEQYF,TGTGCCAGCAGCTTGGGGACAAGAACCCCCTACGAGCAGTACTTC
-,TRBJ1-2,-,TRBV7-2,CASSPREGSVSGYTF,TGTGCCAGCAGCCCTCGGGAGGGGTCGGTTAGCGGCTACACCTTC
-,TRBJ1-6,-,TRBV18,CASSPGPNSPLHF,TGTGCCAGCTCACCAGGGCCTAATTCACCCCTCCACTTT
-,TRBJ2-1,-,TRBV7-2,CASSLDSPHNEQFF,TGTGCCAGCAGCTTAGACAGCCCTCACAATGAGCAGTTCTTC
-,TRBJ1-2,-,TRBV9,CASSVGVDTYGYTF,TGTGCCAGCAGCGTAGGGGTGGACACCTATGGCTACACCTTC
-,TRBJ2-2,-,TRBV19,CASSRTGRELFF,TGTGCCAGTAGCCGAACAGGGAGGGAGCTGTTTTTT
-,TRBJ1-1,-,TRBV6-2/TRBV6-3,CASSSFVEAFF,TGTGCCAGCAGTTCCTTTGTGGAAGCTTTCTTT
-,TRBJ1-2,-,TRBV18,CASSPSRVNYGYTF,TGTGCCAGCTCACCAAGCAGGGTTAACTATGGCTACACCTTC
once,TRBJ2-1,TRBD2,TRBV7-6,CASSVTSGGGNNEQFF,TGTGCCAGCAGCGTAACTAGCGGGGGGGGAAACAATGAGCAGTTCTTC
-,TRBJ1-2,-,TRBV29-1,CSVEDLAVEGSSGYTF,TGCAGCGTTGAAGATCTGGCCGTTGAAGGGTCTAGCGGCTACACCTTC
-,TRBJ2-4,TRBD1,TRBV11-3,CASSQGQGAKNIQYF,TGTGCCAGCAGCCAGGGACAGGGAGCCAAAAACATTCAGTACTTC
-,TRBJ1-2,-,TRBV5-8,CASSLEGTQRYGYTF,TGTGCCAGCAGCTTGGAGGGGACACAGCGGTATGGCTACACCTTC
-,TRBJ1-1,-,TRBV6-2/TRBV6-3,CASSTRLGATEAFF,TGTGCCAGCAGTACCCGGTTGGGGGCCACTGAAGCTTTCTTT
-,TRBJ2-1,-,TRBV2,CASRNWANEQFF,TGTGCCAGCAGAAATTGGGCGAATGAGCAGTTCTTC
-,TRBJ1-2,TRBD1,TRBV6-2/TRBV6-3,CASSRQGALVYGYTF,TGTGCCAGCAGTAGACAGGGGGCTCTCGTCTATGGCTACACCTTC
-,TRBJ2-7,TRBD1,TRBV19,CASSTPDRVYEQYF,TGTGCCAGTAGTACCCCGGACAGGGTGTACGAGCAGTACTTC
-,TRBJ2-5,TRBD1,TRBV27,CASRLQGGQETQYF,TGTGCCAGCAGGCTACAGGGGGGACAAGAGACCCAGTACTTC
-,TRBJ1-2,TRBD1,TRBV5-1,CASSIRTGKGGYTF,TGCGCCAGCAGCATAAGGACAGGGAAAGGTGGCTACACCTTC
-,TRBJ2-2,TRBD1,TRBV6-5,CASSTLLGGPGELFF,TGTGCCAGCAGTACTCTGTTAGGGGGCCCCGGGGAGCTGTTTTTT
-,TRBJ1-4,-,TRBV6-5,CASSQQGVNEKLFF,TGTGCCAGCAGTCAACAGGGTGTTAATGAAAAACTGTTTTTT
once,TRBJ1-4,-,TRBV11-2,CASSLGSNEKLFF,TGTGCCAGCAGCTTAGGGAGTAATGAAAAACTGTTTTTT
-,TRBJ2-2,-,TRBV7-9,CASSLGGTGELFF,TGTGCCAGCAGCTTAGGAGGAACCGGGGAGCTGTTTTTT
-,TRBJ2-3,TRBD1,TRBV7-9,CASSLGTQQGFQDTQYF,TGTGCCAGCAGCTTAGGTACTCAACAGGGGTTCCAAGATACGCAGTATTTT